This T cell receptor (beta chain) was captured in a study of CD8+ T cells in alopecia areata. Treatment reported: oral pan-JAK inhibitor, 5-10 mg twice daily. A FACSAria was used to sort CD4+ and CD8+ T cells. These cells came from PBMCs. Extracted RNA was reverse transcribed, and the resulting cDNA served as sequencing template. Data came from immunoSEQ multiplex PCR; TCRdb stores just in-frame clones and leaves some out. The profile shows 150,000 to 200,000 clones, more than 50% of them singletons. The germline V gene has CDR1 SGHRS and CDR2 YFSETQ. J gave up 6 bases and V 0 bases, and 10 bases lay outside the gene matches. The CDR3 covers 16 residues.

The sample in question was CD4+ T cells sorted from blood, obtained at week 24, from a patient treated with tofacitinib. The receptor's source is a human donor with alopecia areata. The chain is built from TRBV5-1 and TRBJ1-2, with 8 bases matching TRBD1. CDR3: CASSLAIDRGMNGYTF. CDR3 sequence (DNA): TGCGCCAGCAGCTTGGCTATAGACAGGGGAATGAATGGCTACACCTTC.